This TCR beta chain appears in the sequencing data of a study of beta chain features in type 1 diabetes. Broader study findings: VDJ junctions in type 1 diabetes patients carried more deletions and fewer insertions. For patients, the naive, central memory and Treg TCRB repertoires appeared more alike than for healthy donors. Shortening of TCRB CDR3s, moderate but significant, appeared in all four CD4+ subsets of Type 1 diabetes patients.

Every isolated RNA sample was fully reverse transcribed, so sequencing captured expressed TCRB transcripts. Data came from immunoSEQ multiplex PCR; TCRdb stores just in-frame clones and leaves some out. The data show 150,000 to 200,000 clones, about 9% seen once. Germline V gene sequence: CDR1 SGHAT, CDR2 FQNNGV. This CDR3 has 15 amino acids. J lost 11 bases, V lost 2 bases, and 12 bases had no gene match. This clone was seen more than once but under ten times. Its antigen is unidentified. Sequenced: central memory CD4+ T cells from blood. The V call is TRBV11-2, the J call TRBJ2-1, with 7 bases aligning to TRBD2. The TCR was taken from a woman in her 30s with type 1 diabetes. In DNA form, the CDR3 reads TGTGCCAGCAGCTTATGGGTGCTAGCGGATCTACAGCAGTTCTTC. Translated: CASSLWVLADLQQFF.